This T cell receptor beta chain was sequenced for a study of blood T cell repertoires in COVID-19 (dated by TCRdb to about 2020). A note on the overall study: Samples from collaborators originated in the United States, Italy and Spain and spanned both the acute and convalescent phases of COVID-19. Nearly every sample came with metadata listing a de-identified subject ID, COVID-19 status, age in years and sex. The repertoires were released in a freely available public database meant as a resource for research on the immune response to SARS-CoV-2. Samples were obtained from the ongoing ImmuneRACE study (first 160 participants) and from 950 to 1,500 subjects provided by 6 global collaborators. The dataset comprised deeply sampled blood TCRbeta repertoires from subjects exposed to, actively infected with, or recovered from COVID-19. Where HLA class I and class II types were available, the types were taken from metadata supplied by the sample provider, not from assay-based typing. The material from the prospective study consisted of cDNA or gDNA derived from T cells, B-cell-depleted T cells, or PBMCs. Beyond this particular receptor, the publication reports: The quantity of clinical and demographic metadata differed by source and by participant and was supplied without curation.

From a lookup of the germline V gene, CDR1 and CDR2 are SGHVS and FQNEAQ. Including cysteine and phenylalanine, the CDR3 has 14 amino acids. The retained sequence is limited to the CDR3, 42 bases, with the frame set at the first base. V gives up 5 bases and J gives up 5 bases, and the segment between their germline ends measures 13 bases. Worth noting for this clone: The antigen this receptor binds is unknown. One base away there is no much larger clone; base qualities are not given.

Each collaborating institution followed its own protocols to collect whole blood in K2EDTA tubes. Collaborator samples were shipped for TCRbeta analysis as frozen whole blood, isolated PBMCs, or DNA extracted from either sample type. TCRbeta CDR3 regions were amplified from genomic DNA by means of the immunoSEQ Assay, a bias-controlled multiplex PCR. The source study handled its data this way. The number of nucleated cells in each sample was estimated from the amplification of reference gene primers within the assay. To quantify the absolute abundance of each unique TCRbeta CDR3 rearrangement, sequence reads were collapsed and filtered. For each sample, productive Simpson clonality was calculated as the square root of Simpson's diversity index across productive rearrangements. TCRdb took this table from immuneACCESS and kept in-frame rearrangements with V and J called. Such tables lack part of the clones; where checked against another copy, unresolved V genes explain under half of the gap, and the rest is unexplained. That table furnishes V, J and clone size, whereas the DNA furnished D and trimming. Within this sample are around 200,000 clones, with 87% of them counted one time only. The ten largest clones take up nearly 2.5% of the sample.

The V gene is TRBV7-8 and the J gene is TRBJ1-5; matching of 5 bases hints at TRBD1 as the D gene. This receptor was obtained from a man in his forties with active or convalescent COVID-19. Sequencing was performed on peripheral blood. At the DNA level, the sequence is TGTGCCAGCAGCCCGAACGGGGGACATCAGCCCCAGCATTTT. This encodes CASSPNGGHQPQHF.